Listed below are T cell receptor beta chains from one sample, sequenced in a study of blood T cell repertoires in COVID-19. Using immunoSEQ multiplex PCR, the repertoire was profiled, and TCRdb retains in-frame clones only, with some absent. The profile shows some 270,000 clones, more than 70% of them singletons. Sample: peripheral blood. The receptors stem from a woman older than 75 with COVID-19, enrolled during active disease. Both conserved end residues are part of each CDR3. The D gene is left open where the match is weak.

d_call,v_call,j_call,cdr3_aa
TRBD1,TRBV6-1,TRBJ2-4,CASSELGTGLAKNIQYF
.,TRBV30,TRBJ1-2,CASGGVGYTF
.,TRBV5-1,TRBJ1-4,CASSLGGLSIEKLFF
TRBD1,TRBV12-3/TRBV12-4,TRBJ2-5,CASSSGQGQTQYF
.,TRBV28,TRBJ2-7,CASRPGTEAEQYF
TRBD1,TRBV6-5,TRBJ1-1,CASMGQMNTEAFF
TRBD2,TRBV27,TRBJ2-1,CASTTRRLAASNEQFF
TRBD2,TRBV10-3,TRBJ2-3,CAISESRGGFIDTQYF
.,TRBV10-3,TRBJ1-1,CASGGGGSTEAFF
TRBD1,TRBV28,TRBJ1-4,CASRTGGMTNEKLFF
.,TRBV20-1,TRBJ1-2,CSASYGVPNYGYTF
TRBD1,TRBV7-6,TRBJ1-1,CASSYRGLSEAFF
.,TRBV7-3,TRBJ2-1,CASSLTMGGRVIGEQFF
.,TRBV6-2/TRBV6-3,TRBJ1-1,CASSLQGTTEAFF
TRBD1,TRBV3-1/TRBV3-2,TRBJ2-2,CASSPRQGWTNTGELFF
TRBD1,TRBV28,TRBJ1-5,CASSWGQISDQPQHF
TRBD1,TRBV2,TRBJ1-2,CASSGQGVEGYTF
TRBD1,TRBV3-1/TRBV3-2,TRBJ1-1,CASSRGQGFTEAFF
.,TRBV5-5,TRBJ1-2,CASSLEGERGYTF
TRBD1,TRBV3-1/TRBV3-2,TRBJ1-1,CATRQGPTEAFF
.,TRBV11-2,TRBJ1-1,CASSPQGLNTEAFF
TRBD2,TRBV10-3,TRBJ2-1,CAISDGGGAEEQFF
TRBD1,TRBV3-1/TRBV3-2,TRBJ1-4,CASSQGRGLGEKLFF
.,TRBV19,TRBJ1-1,CASSMGQILNTEAFF
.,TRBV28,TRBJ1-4,CASSLDRRKVELFF
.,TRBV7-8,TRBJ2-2,CASSLVGGGAGELFF
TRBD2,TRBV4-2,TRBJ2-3,CASSPSPSRGGSDTQYF